There are a few counts of the clone carrying this TCR beta chain. The target antigen is unknown. A universal primer site came from template switching; cDNA carried unique molecular identifiers. TCRdb called the 5' RACE reads again in MiXCR, with one record for every CDR3 protein. The sample records fewer than 550,000 distinct CDR3 sequences, 14% being singletons. Trimming took 5 bases from V and 5 from J, leaving 10 bases between them. Germline assignment: CDR1 MNHEY and CDR2 SVGEGT. The CDR3 length is 12 residues. These data are taken from a study of identical twins. Study-wide findings and caveats: Insertions were reduced in abundant cord blood beta clonotypes but not in memory repertoires. Twins showed weaker excess sharing in their beta out-of-frame sequences. Without tracking the same donors, conclusions rested on cross-sectional statistical analysis.

These data were also filed under a second study, of yellow fever vaccine responses in identical twins.

The chain has TRBV6-2 or TRBV6-3 and TRBJ2-7; no clear D. Sequences were obtained from CD4+ T cells sorted from blood. This sequence was found in a young woman in good health. The CDR3 DNA follows: TGTGCCAGCAGTAATAGCATTGACGAGCAGTACTTC. As protein: CASSNSIDEQYF.